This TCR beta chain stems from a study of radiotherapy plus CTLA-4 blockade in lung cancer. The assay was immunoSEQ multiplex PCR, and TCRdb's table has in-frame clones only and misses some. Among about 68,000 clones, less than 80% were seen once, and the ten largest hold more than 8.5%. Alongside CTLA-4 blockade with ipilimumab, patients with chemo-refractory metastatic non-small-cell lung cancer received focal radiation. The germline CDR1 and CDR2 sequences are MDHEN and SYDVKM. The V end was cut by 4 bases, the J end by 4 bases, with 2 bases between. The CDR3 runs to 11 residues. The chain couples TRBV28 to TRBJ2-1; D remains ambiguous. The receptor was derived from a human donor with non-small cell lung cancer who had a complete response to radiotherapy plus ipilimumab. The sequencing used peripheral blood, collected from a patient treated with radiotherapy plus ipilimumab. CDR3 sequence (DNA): TGTGCCAGCAGTTCTTACAATGAGCAGTTCTTC. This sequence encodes CASSSYNEQFF.